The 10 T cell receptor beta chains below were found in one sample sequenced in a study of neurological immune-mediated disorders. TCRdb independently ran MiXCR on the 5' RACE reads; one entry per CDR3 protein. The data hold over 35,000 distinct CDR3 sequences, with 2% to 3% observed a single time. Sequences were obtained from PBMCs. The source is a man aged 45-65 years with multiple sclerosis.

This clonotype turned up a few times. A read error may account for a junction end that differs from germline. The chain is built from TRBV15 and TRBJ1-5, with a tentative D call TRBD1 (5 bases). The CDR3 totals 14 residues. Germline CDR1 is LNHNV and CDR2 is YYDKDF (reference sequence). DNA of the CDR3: TGTGCCACCAGCAGAGACAGGGCCAATCAGCCCCAGAATTTT. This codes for CATSRDRANQPQNF.

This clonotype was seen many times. The CDR3 region has the DNA TGTGCCAGCAGCCCCGGATCATTCGCCGGGGAGCTGTTTTTT. Translated: CASSPGSFAGELFF. The rearrangement links TRBV7-2 to TRBJ2-2, with no clear D. Trimming pared 5 bases from V and 6 bases from J, leaving 13 bases between. The CDR3 has 14 residues. Per germline, CDR1 SGHTA and CDR2 FQGNSA.

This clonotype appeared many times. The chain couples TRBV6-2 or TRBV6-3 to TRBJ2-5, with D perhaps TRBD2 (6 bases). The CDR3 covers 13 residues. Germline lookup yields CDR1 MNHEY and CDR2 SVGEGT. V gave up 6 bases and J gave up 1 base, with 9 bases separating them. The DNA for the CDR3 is TGTGCCAGCAGCCGGGACTTCCAAGAGACCCAGTACTTC. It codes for CASSRDFQETQYF.

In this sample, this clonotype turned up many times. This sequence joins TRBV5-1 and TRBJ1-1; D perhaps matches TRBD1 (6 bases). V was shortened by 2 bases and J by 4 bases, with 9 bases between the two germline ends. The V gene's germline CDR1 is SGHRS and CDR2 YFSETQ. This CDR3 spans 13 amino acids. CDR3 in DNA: TGCGCCAGCAGCTTAGGACAGCTCACTGAAGCTTTCTTT. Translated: CASSLGQLTEAFF.

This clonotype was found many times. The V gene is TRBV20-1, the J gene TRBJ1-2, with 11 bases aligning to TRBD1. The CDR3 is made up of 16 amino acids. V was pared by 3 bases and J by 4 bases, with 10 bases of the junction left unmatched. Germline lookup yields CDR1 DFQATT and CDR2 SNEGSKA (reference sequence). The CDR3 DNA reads TGCAGTGCTAGTCCGGACAGGGGGCGCCTGACCTATGGCTACACCTTC. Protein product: CSASPDRGRLTYGYTF.

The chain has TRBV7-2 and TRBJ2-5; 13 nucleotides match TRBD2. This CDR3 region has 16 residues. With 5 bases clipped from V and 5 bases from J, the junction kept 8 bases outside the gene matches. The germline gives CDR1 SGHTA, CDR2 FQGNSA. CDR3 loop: CASSPRLAGGGETQYF. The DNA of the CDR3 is TGTGCCAGCAGCCCTAGACTAGCGGGGGGTGGGGAGACCCAGTACTTC.

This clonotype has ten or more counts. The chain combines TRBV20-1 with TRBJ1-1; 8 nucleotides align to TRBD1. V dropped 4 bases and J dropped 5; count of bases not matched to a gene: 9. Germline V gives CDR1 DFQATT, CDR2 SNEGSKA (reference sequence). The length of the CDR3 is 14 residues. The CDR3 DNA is TGCAGTGCTAAGTCACAGGGGGTTGGGACTGAAGCTTTCTTT. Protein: CSAKSQGVGTEAFF.

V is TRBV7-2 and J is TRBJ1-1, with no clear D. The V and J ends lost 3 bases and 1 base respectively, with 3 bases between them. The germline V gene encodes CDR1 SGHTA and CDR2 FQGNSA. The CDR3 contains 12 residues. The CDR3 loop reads CASSFKNTEAFF. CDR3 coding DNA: TGTGCCAGCAGCTTCAAGAACACTGAAGCTTTCTTT.

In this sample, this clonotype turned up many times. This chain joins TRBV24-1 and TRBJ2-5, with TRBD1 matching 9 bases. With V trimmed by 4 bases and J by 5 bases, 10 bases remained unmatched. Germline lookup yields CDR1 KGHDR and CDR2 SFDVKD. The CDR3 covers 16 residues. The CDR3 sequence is CATSDHGQGTGETQYF. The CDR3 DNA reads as TGTGCCACCAGTGACCATGGACAGGGGACGGGGGAGACCCAGTACTTC.

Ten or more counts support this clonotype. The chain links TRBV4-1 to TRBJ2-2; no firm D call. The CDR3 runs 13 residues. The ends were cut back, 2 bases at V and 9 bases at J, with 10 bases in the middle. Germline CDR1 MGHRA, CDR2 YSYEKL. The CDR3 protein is CASSQFSGRELFF. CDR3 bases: TGCGCCAGCAGCCAATTTAGTGGGCGGGAGCTGTTTTTT.